This T cell receptor (beta chain) was retrieved from a study of cytomegalovirus exposure and HLA in healthy donors. The CDR3 contains 15 residues. The junction had 6 bases not matched to a gene; V was cut back by 4 bases and J by 2 bases. Per the germline V gene, CDR1 is KGHSH and CDR2 is LQKENI. The PCR was carried out with 60 Vbeta primers and 13 Jbeta primers. This table comes from immunoSEQ multiplex PCR, and its TCRdb copy is limited to in-frame clones, with some not included. The table lists over 150,000 clones, around 75% of them singletons, with around 4.6% in the top ten. The sequencing sample was made of PBMCs. The origin of this receptor is a male donor in good health and CMV-seronegative. This chain joins TRBV18 and TRBJ2-3, with TRBD1 matching 7 bases. Written as DNA, the CDR3 is TGTGCCAGCTCACTCTCCGGGACAGCCACAGATACGCAGTATTTT. Translating gives CASSLSGTATDTQYF.